The 26 T cell receptor beta chains presented below share a single source sample, sequenced in a study of T cells in Graves' hyperthyroidism and ophthalmopathy. TCR beta CDR3 region amplification was performed from RNA transcripts. HTBI primers were the set used in a first-round RT-PCR of the TCR CDR3. TCRdb re-analysed the multiplex PCR reads in MiXCR, keeping a single row per CDR3 protein. Of 300,000 to 450,000 distinct CDR3 sequences listed, around a sixth are singletons. Material: blood. These TCRs come from a man between 18 and 29 years old with Graves' ophthalmopathy.

This clonotype was recorded many times. The V call is TRBV5-6, the J call TRBJ2-5; 7 bases line up with TRBD2. The CDR3 spans 17 residues. Germline loops: CDR1 SGHDT, CDR2 YYEEEE. Trimming took 4 bases from V and 7 from J; bases not matched to a gene: 19. The CDR3 DNA reads TGTGCCAGCAGCGGCCACGACATCCCCCGGGGGGATGCGACCCAGTACTTC. Its protein is CASSGHDIPRGDATQYF.

CDR3 nucleotide sequence: TGTGCCAGCAGCGAGGAAAGAGGGATGCCCCAGCATTTT. Translating it yields CASSEERGMPQHF. The V call is TRBV9, the J call TRBJ1-5; D call uncertain. Germline V gives CDR1 SGDLS, CDR2 YYNGEE. The CDR3 has 13 residues. Trimming pared 3 bases from V and 9 bases from J, leaving 13 bases between.

There are a few counts of this clonotype. This chain links TRBV20-1 with TRBJ2-2, with 11 bases lining up with TRBD2. J gave up 9 bases and V 5 bases, and 11 bases lay outside the gene matches. Germline CDR1 and CDR2: DFQATT and SNEGSKA (reference sequence). The CDR3 has 15 amino acids. CDR3 residues: CSAPGPSGGIRELFF. CDR3 DNA: TGCAGTGCTCCCGGACCTAGCGGGGGGATCAGGGAGCTGTTTTTT.

This clonotype occurred many times. The chain uses TRBV2 and TRBJ2-1, with 7 nucleotides matching TRBD1. This CDR3 has 16 residues. The ends lost 4 bases at V and 0 bases at J; junction bases unmatched: 6. Germline V gene lookup returns CDR1 SNHLY and CDR2 FYNNEI. The CDR3 loop reads CASSGQGQSSYNEQFF. CDR3 bases: TGTGCCAGCAGTGGTCAGGGACAGAGCTCCTACAATGAGCAGTTCTTC.

This clonotype appeared many times. V gene TRBV27 combines with J gene TRBJ1-1, with D unresolved. Germline lookup yields CDR1 MNHEY and CDR2 SMNVEV (reference sequence). The CDR3 totals 13 residues. The V end lost 3 bases, the J end lost 0 bases, and 5 bases lay between the germline ends. The CDR3 DNA follows: TGTGCCAGCAGTTTTGCTCTGAACACTGAAGCTTTCTTT. Amino acid sequence: CASSFALNTEAFF.

In nucleotides, the CDR3 is TGTGCCAGTACCTATAGTGCGAGTCGCCACAATGAGCAGTTCTTC. It encodes CASTYSASRHNEQFF. The chain links TRBV19 to TRBJ2-1, with D uncertain. This CDR3 is built from 15 residues. V lost 7 bases and J lost 5, with 18 bases in between. Germline CDR1 reads LNHDA; CDR2 reads SQIVND (reference sequence).

In this sample, this clonotype turned up a few times. The chain is built from TRBV10-1 and TRBJ2-7; no firm D call. Germline V gene lookup returns CDR1 WNHNN and CDR2 SYGVQD (reference sequence). CDR3 length: 12 amino acids. The V end lost 10 bases, the J end lost 3 bases, and 13 bases lay between the germline ends. The CDR3 DNA sequence: TGCGCCACCACGTCGCTGTACTACGAGCAGTACTTC. Its translation is CATTSLYYEQYF.

This clonotype was counted only a few times. The V call is TRBV6-4, the J call TRBJ2-3, with TRBD2 matching 8 bases. CDR1 is MRHNA, CDR2 SNTAGT, per germline. The CDR3 is 16 amino acids. With 0 bases clipped from V and 5 bases from J, the junction kept 7 bases outside the gene matches. The CDR3 nucleotides are TGTGCCAGCAGTGACTCGACTGCGGGGGGCAGAGATACGCAGTATTTT. It yields the protein CASSDSTAGGRDTQYF.

V and J are TRBV7-9 and TRBJ2-2; maybe TRBD2 (5 bases). Germline V gives CDR1 SEHNR, CDR2 FQNEAQ (reference sequence). CDR3 length equals 15 residues. Trimming stripped 5 bases from V and 6 bases from J, with 16 bases between. This CDR3 is CASSILAATAGELFF. Here the CDR3 DNA reads TGTGCCAGCAGCATCCTAGCCGCTACGGCCGGGGAGCTGTTTTTT.

This clonotype was seen at least ten times. The chain joins TRBV6-5 to TRBJ2-7, with D perhaps assigned TRBD1 or TRBD2 (6 bases each). Germline V gene lookup returns CDR1 MNHEY and CDR2 SVGAGI. V lost 0 bases and J 2 bases, leaving 14 bases between the germline ends. The CDR3 has 16 residues. CDR3 nucleotide sequence: TGTGCCAGCAGTTACTCGTACGGGGGCGCGACCTACGAGCAGTACTTC. It encodes CASSYSYGGATYEQYF.

The chain has TRBV7-8 and TRBJ1-3; 8 nucleotides agree with TRBD1. This CDR3 comprises 16 residues. The germline CDR1 and CDR2 sequences are SGHVS and FQNEAQ. The V and J ends lost 4 bases and 0 bases, in that order; junction bases with no gene match: 5. CDR3 amino acids: CASSSSDRGSGNTIYF. For the CDR3, the DNA is TGTGCCAGCAGCTCCTCAGACAGGGGCTCTGGAAACACCATATATTTT.

The rearrangement links TRBV12-3 or TRBV12-4 to TRBJ2-1; D is possibly TRBD1 (6 bases). With 4 bases removed from V and 5 bases from J, the gap between germline ends came to 9 bases. This CDR3 contains 13 residues. In DNA form, the CDR3 reads TGTGCCAGCAGTTGGCAGGGGAACAATGAGCAGTTCTTC. It translates to CASSWQGNNEQFF.

This clonotype was picked up many times. The genes are TRBV5-6 and TRBJ2-5, with D hard to call. Germline V lookup: CDR1 SGHDT, CDR2 YYEEEE. V lost 1 base, J lost 5 bases, and 15 bases lay in between. This CDR3 has 15 residues. The CDR3 protein is CASSLNLAGVETQYF. The CDR3 region has the DNA TGTGCCAGCAGCTTGAATCTGGCAGGTGTGGAGACCCAGTACTTC.

The chain joins TRBV27 to TRBJ2-7, with D possibly TRBD2 on 5 matching bases. This CDR3 is built from 14 residues. V lost 6 bases, J lost 1 base, and 13 bases lay in between. Germline values: CDR1 MNHEY, CDR2 SMNVEV (reference sequence). The CDR3 here is CASRTTRGSYEQYF. CDR3 nucleotides: TGTGCCAGCAGGACGACTCGGGGTTCCTACGAGCAGTACTTC.

CDR3 sequence: CATSDRSYGTGSYNEQFF. The CDR3 nucleotides read TGTGCCACCAGTGATAGGTCGTATGGGACTGGTAGTTACAATGAGCAGTTCTTC. The rearrangement joins TRBV24-1 to TRBJ2-1; tentatively, D is TRBD2 (6 bases). Germline values: CDR1 KGHDR, CDR2 SFDVKD. The V end lost 3 bases, the J end lost 4 bases, and 21 bases lay between the germline ends. The CDR3 is 18 residues long.

This clonotype came up many times. CDR3 DNA: TGTGCCACCAGCAAGGACGTTGCACGACAGCCCCAGCATTTT. Protein product: CATSKDVARQPQHF. This chain uses TRBV15 with TRBJ1-5, with no clear D. The CDR3 has 14 amino acids. The V gene lost 4 bases and the J gene lost 7 bases, with 14 bases spanning the gap. Germline CDR1 reads LNHNV; CDR2 reads YYDKDF (reference sequence).

This chain links TRBV7-9 with TRBJ2-2, with D tentatively TRBD2 (6 bases). This CDR3 comprises 15 residues. V shed 7 bases and J shed 4 bases, with 16 bases lying between them. CDR1 SEHNR and CDR2 FQNEAQ come from the germline V gene (reference sequence). DNA for the CDR3: TGTGCCAGCAACCCTCCGGGGGTTCGCACCGGGGAGCTGTTTTTT. Amino acids: CASNPPGVRTGELFF.

This clonotype was counted only a few times. The chain uses TRBV7-2 and TRBJ1-1, with 12 bases identical to TRBD1. V dropped 5 bases and J dropped 7; count of bases not matched to a gene: 17. CDR3 length: 18 amino acids. Germline V gene sequence: CDR1 SGHTA, CDR2 FQGNSA. In nucleotides, the CDR3 is TGTGCCAGCAGCCACCCAACGGGACAGGGGGCCCACAGGGGTGAAGCTTTCTTT. Its translation: CASSHPTGQGAHRGEAFF.

V gene TRBV6-1 combines with J gene TRBJ2-2; D is unresolved. The CDR3 runs 14 residues. The V end lost 2 bases, the J end lost 3 bases, and 7 bases lay between the germline ends. CDR1 MNHNS and CDR2 SASEGT come from the germline V gene. The CDR3 protein is CASSEMGYTGELFF. CDR3 bases: TGTGCCAGCAGTGAAATGGGGTACACCGGGGAGCTGTTTTTT.

V gene TRBV24-1 combines with J gene TRBJ2-2, with TRBD2 matching 14 bases. V gave up 2 bases and J gave up 1 base; unmatched junction bases: 2. Germline CDR1 reads KGHDR; CDR2 reads SFDVKD. The CDR3 consists of 18 residues. Written as DNA, the CDR3 is TGTGCCACCAGTGATTCGACTAGCGGGGGGGGGAACACCGGGGAGCTGTTTTTT. Translation gives CATSDSTSGGGNTGELFF.

This clonotype was picked up one time. The chain has TRBV10-3 and TRBJ2-5, with D maybe TRBD1 (6 bases). Deletions cut 10 bases from V and 5 bases from J, with 20 bases between. CDR1 ENHRY and CDR2 SYGVKD come from the germline V gene. This CDR3 region has 14 residues. The CDR3 reads CATVRDKGKETQYF. Written as DNA, the CDR3 is TGTGCCACAGTCCGGGACAAGGGGAAGGAGACCCAGTACTTC.

The table lists this clonotype with many counts. The gene calls are TRBV24-1 and TRBJ1-1, with TRBD1 as a possible D gene (5 bases). The V end was cut by 8 bases, the J end by 3 bases, with 12 bases between. The CDR3 has 13 amino acids. Germline CDR1 and CDR2: KGHDR and SFDVKD. The chain's CDR3 is CATTQGAHTEAFF. The CDR3 DNA reads TGTGCCACCACCCAGGGTGCCCACACTGAAGCTTTCTTT.

This clonotype was seen a few times. This rearrangement joins TRBV29-1 to TRBJ2-6; D uncertain. The CDR3 spans 16 residues. The V gene's germline CDR1 is SQVTM and CDR2 ANQGSEA. V was trimmed by 3 bases and J by 1 base, leaving 13 bases between them. CDR3 nucleotide sequence: TGCAGCGTTGAGGGTGTCTTGGATTCTGGGGCCAACGTCCTGACTTTC. Translating it yields CSVEGVLDSGANVLTF.

Ten or more counts support this clonotype. The V call is TRBV18, the J call TRBJ2-2; the D is unclear. V shed 3 bases and J shed 0 bases, with 8 bases lying between them. Germline lookup yields CDR1 KGHSH and CDR2 LQKENI. This CDR3 is 15 amino acids long. In DNA, the CDR3 is TGTGCCAGCTCACCTGGAGTCGCGAACACCGGGGAGCTGTTTTTT. It codes for CASSPGVANTGELFF.

About this clonotype: This clone may be a read error of a much larger clone one base away. The chain recombines TRBV10-3 with TRBJ1-2, with TRBD1 as a possible D gene (6 bases). Germline values: CDR1 ENHRY, CDR2 SYGVKD. V was pared by 5 bases and J by 0 bases, with 13 bases between. The length of the CDR3 is 15 residues. The CDR3 here is CAISLDSPANYGYTF. CDR3 DNA sequence: TGTGCCATCAGTTTGGACAGTCCCGCTAACTATGGCTACACCTTC.

This clonotype has ten or more counts. The rearrangement joins TRBV12-3 or TRBV12-4 to TRBJ2-1, with D unresolved. V was shortened by 6 bases and J by 5 bases, with 20 bases between the two germline ends. The CDR3 spans 16 residues. The DNA of the CDR3 is TGTGCCAGCAGACCCCCCATGGGCTCCCGGGACAATGAGCAGTTCTTC. Its protein product is CASRPPMGSRDNEQFF.